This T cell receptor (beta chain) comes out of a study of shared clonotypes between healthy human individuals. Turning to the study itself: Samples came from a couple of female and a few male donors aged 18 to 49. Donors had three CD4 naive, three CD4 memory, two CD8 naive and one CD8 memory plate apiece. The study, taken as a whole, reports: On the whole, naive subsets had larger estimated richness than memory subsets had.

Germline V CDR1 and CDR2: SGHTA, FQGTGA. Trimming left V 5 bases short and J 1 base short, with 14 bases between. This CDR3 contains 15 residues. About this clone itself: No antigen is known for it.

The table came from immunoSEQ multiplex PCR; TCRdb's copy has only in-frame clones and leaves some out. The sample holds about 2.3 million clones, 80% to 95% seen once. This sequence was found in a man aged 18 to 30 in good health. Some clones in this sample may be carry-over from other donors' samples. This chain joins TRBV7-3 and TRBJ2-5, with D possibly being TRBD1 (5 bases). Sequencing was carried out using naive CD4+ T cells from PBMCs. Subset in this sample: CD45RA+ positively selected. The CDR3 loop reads CASSPLAGPQETQYF. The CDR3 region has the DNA TGTGCCAGCAGCCCCCTCGCAGGGCCCCAAGAGACCCAGTACTTC.